The 14 T cell receptor beta chains below come from one sample, sequenced in a study of blood T cell repertoires in COVID-19. Method: immunoSEQ multiplex PCR; TCRdb's copy keeps in-frame clones and lacks some. This sample has 36,000 or so clones, with 90% found just once. Sequences were obtained from peripheral blood. Receptors were obtained from a human donor in a cohort sampled during active COVID-19.

V usage is TRBV19 and J usage is TRBJ1-5; 7 nucleotides align to TRBD1. Germline CDR1 reads LNHDA; CDR2 reads SQIVND (reference sequence). V trimming: 4 bases; J trimming: 2 bases; junction bases outside the gene matches: 5. This CDR3 spans 15 amino acids. The CDR3 bases are TGTGCCAGTAGTACCAGGGACAGCGGCAATCAGCCCCAGCATTTT. Translation gives CASSTRDSGNQPQHF.

In its sample, this clone was seen a few times. The rearrangement links TRBV2 to TRBJ1-1, with 8 nucleotides matching TRBD1. The CDR3 covers 14 residues. CDR1 SNHLY and CDR2 FYNNEI come from the germline V gene. After removal of 6 bases from V and 1 base from J, the junction contained 4 bases not matched to a gene. The chain's CDR3 is CASSRGRRNTEAFF. Here the CDR3 DNA reads TGTGCCAGCAGCAGGGGGCGACGGAACACTGAAGCTTTCTTT.

The chain couples TRBV4-3 to TRBJ1-1, with 8 bases fitting TRBD1. Germline V CDR1 and CDR2: LGHNA, YSLEER. The CDR3 length is 13 residues. The ends lost 2 bases at V and 8 bases at J; junction bases unmatched: 4. In nucleotides, the CDR3 is TGCGCCAGCAGCCAATATACAGGGGGGGAAGCTTTCTTT. Translated, it gives CASSQYTGGEAFF.

This chain links TRBV19 with TRBJ2-2; D perhaps matches TRBD2 (5 bases). V lost 0 bases and J 1 base, leaving 9 bases between the germline ends. The CDR3 loop spans 16 amino acids. Germline values: CDR1 LNHDA, CDR2 SQIVND (reference sequence). The chain's CDR3 is CASSIDVARNTGELFF. CDR3 coding DNA: TGTGCCAGTAGTATAGATGTAGCGAGGAACACCGGGGAGCTGTTTTTT.

The genes are TRBV6-5 and TRBJ2-1; 13 bases agree with TRBD2. CDR1 MNHEY and CDR2 SVGAGI come from the germline V gene. The trim removed 6 bases at V and 8 bases at J, leaving 7 bases unmatched. The CDR3 covers 15 residues. DNA for the CDR3: TGTGCCAGCAGGCCGGGACTAGCGGGAAGGTATGAGCAGTTCTTC. Amino acid sequence: CASRPGLAGRYEQFF.

The chain uses TRBV9 and TRBJ1-1, with D unresolved. CDR3 length: 11 residues. Per germline, CDR1 SGDLS and CDR2 YYNGEE. The V gene lost 3 bases and the J gene lost 5 bases, with 5 bases spanning the gap. CDR3 in amino acids: CASSDGTEAFF. The CDR3 DNA is TGTGCCAGCAGCGACGGGACTGAAGCTTTCTTT.

Only a few counts were recorded for this clone. The chain employs TRBV4-1 and TRBJ2-1, with 9 bases lining up with TRBD1. The length of the CDR3 is 14 residues. Germline V CDR1 and CDR2: MGHRA, YSYEKL. Trimming removed 5 bases from V and 7 bases from J; junction bases left unmatched: 6. This CDR3 reads CASSTGTGPNEQFF. The DNA for the CDR3 is TGCGCCAGCAGCACCGGGACAGGGCCGAATGAGCAGTTCTTC.

The chain is built from TRBV24-1 and TRBJ2-2, with 7 positions matching TRBD1. The CDR3 runs 16 residues. V dropped 3 bases and J dropped 1; count of bases not matched to a gene: 4. Germline V CDR1 and CDR2: KGHDR, SFDVKD. This chain's CDR3 is CATSDNRGRNTGELFF. The CDR3 DNA reads as TGTGCCACCAGTGATAACAGGGGCCGGAACACCGGGGAGCTGTTTTTT.

This clone has a single count. The chain is built from TRBV4-1 and TRBJ2-1, with TRBD2 matching over 10 bases. From germline, CDR1 is MGHRA and CDR2 YSYEKL. V shed 0 bases and J 15 bases; nucleotides not matched to a gene: 14. This CDR3 is built from 16 residues. CDR3 DNA: TGCGCCAGCAGCCAAGAAGGCGGGACTAGCGTCCTTCGGCGGTTCTTC. Translating gives CASSQEGGTSVLRRFF.

The genes are TRBV6-4 and TRBJ2-1; D is possibly TRBD2 (7 bases). The germline V gene has CDR1 MRHNA and CDR2 SNTAGT. Trimming removed 4 bases from V and 13 bases from J, with 17 bases in between. The CDR3 covers 13 residues. The CDR3 sequence is CASSAFLRGLQFF. The CDR3 DNA reads as TGTGCCAGCAGTGCCTTTCTCAGGGGACTACAGTTCTTC.

The V gene is TRBV7-9, the J gene TRBJ2-7; D not certain. The V and J ends lost 5 bases and 4 bases respectively, with 6 bases between them. The CDR3 consists of 11 residues. CDR1 SEHNR and CDR2 FQNEAQ come from the germline V gene (reference sequence). CDR3 DNA: TGTGCCAGCAGCCTTAATTACGAGCAGTACTTC. It codes for CASSLNYEQYF.

V is TRBV12-3 or TRBV12-4 and J is TRBJ2-5; D gene uncertain. The CDR3 covers 13 residues. Trimming left V 3 bases short and J 5 bases short, with 10 bases between. This CDR3 is CASSFSELETQYF. For the CDR3, the DNA is TGTGCCAGCAGTTTTTCTGAACTGGAGACCCAGTACTTC.

V and J are TRBV27 and TRBJ1-4; D is undetermined. The CDR3 consists of 14 residues. The germline V and J ends were trimmed by 2 bases and 7 bases, with 11 bases remaining between them. Germline V gene data show CDR1 as MNHEY and CDR2 as SMNVEV (reference sequence). The CDR3 bases are TGTGCCAGCAGTTTAACAGCTTATGGTGAAAAACTGTTTTTT. It is translated as CASSLTAYGEKLFF.

This clone occurred once. The rearrangement uses TRBV5-1 and TRBJ2-3, with D tentatively TRBD2 (5 bases). Trimming removed 1 base at V and 6 bases at J, with 12 bases between. The length of the CDR3 is 14 residues. Germline V gives CDR1 SGHRS, CDR2 YFSETQ. The CDR3 loop is CASSLSGSRDTQYF. In nucleotides, the CDR3 is TGCGCCAGCAGCTTGAGTGGGAGCAGGGATACGCAGTATTTT.